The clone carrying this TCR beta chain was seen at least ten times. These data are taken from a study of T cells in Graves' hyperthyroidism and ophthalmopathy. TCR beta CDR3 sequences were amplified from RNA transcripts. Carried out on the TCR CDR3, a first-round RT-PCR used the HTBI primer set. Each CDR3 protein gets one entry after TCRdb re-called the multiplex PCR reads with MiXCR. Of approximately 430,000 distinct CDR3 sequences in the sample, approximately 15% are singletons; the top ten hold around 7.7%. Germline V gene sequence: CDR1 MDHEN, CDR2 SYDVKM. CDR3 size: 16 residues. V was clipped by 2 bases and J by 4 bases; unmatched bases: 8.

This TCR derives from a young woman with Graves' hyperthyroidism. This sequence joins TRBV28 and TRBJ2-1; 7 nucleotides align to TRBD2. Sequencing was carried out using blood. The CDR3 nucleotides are TGTGCCAGCAGTTTACACCAGCGGGGAGCATACAATGAGCAGTTCTTC. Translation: CASSLHQRGAYNEQFF.